This T cell receptor beta chain appears in the sequencing data of a study of blood T cell repertoires in COVID-19. The overall study: COVID-19 samples, acute and convalescent, were from the United States, Italy and Spain. PBMCs, B-cell-depleted T cells, or T cells provided the cDNA or gDNA that made up the material.

Authors' processing steps: Reference gene primer amplification yielded estimated nucleated cell counts. Using immunoSEQ multiplex PCR, the repertoire was profiled, and TCRdb retains in-frame clones only, with some absent. V, J and clone size are taken as reported in that table, and D and trimming were inferred from the DNA itself. The sample shows 300,000 to 400,000 clones, roughly 90% of them seen only once. Germline V gene lookup returns CDR1 GTSNPN and CDR2 SVGIG (reference sequence). Germline trimming cut 4 bases from V and 4 bases from J; bases unmatched to any gene: 8. The CDR3 loop spans 14 amino acids.

Sample: peripheral blood. This sequence was found in a woman in her forties or fifties with active or convalescent COVID-19. The chain recombines TRBV30 with TRBJ1-1; TRBD1 aligns across 8 bases. CDR3 coding DNA: TGTGCCTGGACGGGTGACAGGGGCGGCACTGAAGCTTTCTTT. It is translated as CAWTGDRGGTEAFF.